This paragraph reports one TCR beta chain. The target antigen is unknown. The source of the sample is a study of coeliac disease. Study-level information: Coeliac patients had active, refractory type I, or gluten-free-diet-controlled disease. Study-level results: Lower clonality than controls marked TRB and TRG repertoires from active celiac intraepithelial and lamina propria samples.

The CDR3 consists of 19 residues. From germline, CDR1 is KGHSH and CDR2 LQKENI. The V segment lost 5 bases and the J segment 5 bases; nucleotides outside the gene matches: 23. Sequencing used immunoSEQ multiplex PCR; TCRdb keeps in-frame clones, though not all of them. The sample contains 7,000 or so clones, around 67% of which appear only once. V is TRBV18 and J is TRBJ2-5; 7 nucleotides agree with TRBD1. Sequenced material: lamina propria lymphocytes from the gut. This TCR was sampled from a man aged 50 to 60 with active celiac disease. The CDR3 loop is CASSTTHTTWTGKEETQYF. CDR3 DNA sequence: TGTGCCAGCTCAACGACCCATACTACCTGGACAGGAAAGGAGGAGACCCAGTACTTC.